This T cell receptor (beta chain) was observed in a study of identical twins. TCRdb redid the calling of the 5' RACE reads with MiXCR, one entry per CDR3 protein. The sample has just over 500,000 distinct CDR3 sequences; less than 25% are singletons. Germline V gene lookup returns CDR1 KGHDR and CDR2 SFDVKD. The CDR3 has 13 residues. V was pared by 6 bases and J by 5 bases, with 10 bases between. Separately, the same data were catalogued under a study of T cells expressing NK-cell markers.

The receptor comes from a woman between 18 and 29 years old in good health. The chain joins TRBV24-1 to TRBJ2-1; D unclear. Sequenced input: CD4+ T cells sorted from blood. The CDR3 coding sequence is TGTGCCACCAGTAACGAACAGCACAATGAGCAGTTCTTC. Protein sequence: CATSNEQHNEQFF.